The next 24 T cell receptor beta chains were all read from a single sample in a study of blood T cell repertoires in COVID-19. Clones were sequenced by immunoSEQ multiplex PCR, and TCRdb holds only the in-frame ones, with some missing. The data show around 250,000 clones, around 83% seen once. Material for sequencing was peripheral blood. Receptors originate from an elderly man with acute or convalescent COVID-19.

The genes are TRBV9 and TRBJ2-7; D is perhaps TRBD2 (7 bases). V was trimmed by 4 bases and J by 7 bases, leaving 15 bases between them. Germline V gene lookup returns CDR1 SGDLS and CDR2 YYNGEE. The CDR3 sequence is 13 residues long. The CDR3 coding sequence is TGTGCCAGCAGCTCAACGGGGGGCGGGGAGCAGTACTTC. Translation gives CASSSTGGGEQYF.

The chain is built from TRBV6-6 and TRBJ2-1; TRBD1 is a possible D gene (6 bases). The CDR3 runs to 15 residues. Trimming shortened V by 6 bases and J by 0 bases, and 12 bases separated the two germline ends. Per germline, CDR1 MNHNY and CDR2 SVGAGI (reference sequence). DNA of the CDR3: TGTGCCAGCAGCCGAACAGGGAACTCCTACAATGAGCAGTTCTTC. It translates to CASSRTGNSYNEQFF.

This clone showed up just once. The rearrangement links TRBV5-8 to TRBJ2-1; tentatively, D is TRBD1 (6 bases). V was pared by 5 bases and J by 0 bases, with 12 bases between. Per the germline V gene, CDR1 is SGHTS and CDR2 is YDEGEE. The CDR3 length is 15 residues. The CDR3 DNA reads as TGTGCCAGCAGTCTCAGGGGTAGCTCCTACAATGAGCAGTTCTTC. Protein: CASSLRGSSYNEQFF.

This clone showed up just a few times. The sample carries other DNA sequences with the same CDR3. The V call is TRBV7-8, the J call TRBJ1-6; 7 bases line up with TRBD1. CDR3 length equals 14 residues. With 1 base clipped from V and 9 bases from J, the junction kept 3 bases outside the gene matches. CDR1 is SGHVS, CDR2 FQNEAQ, per germline. CDR3 coding DNA: TGTGCCAGCAGCTTAGGACAGGGAAGTTCACCCCTCCACTTT. Translated, it gives CASSLGQGSSPLHF.

The sample holds one count of this clone. The genes are TRBV18 and TRBJ2-1; tentative D call: TRBD1 (6 bases). The CDR3 totals 14 residues. Germline values: CDR1 KGHSH, CDR2 LQKENI. V was pared by 2 bases and J by 6 bases, with 11 bases between. This CDR3 is CASSPARGSNEQFF. Written as DNA, the CDR3 is TGTGCCAGCTCACCAGCCAGGGGTTCCAATGAGCAGTTCTTC.

V gene TRBV5-1 combines with J gene TRBJ2-3; D not resolved. The germline CDR1 and CDR2 sequences are SGHRS and YFSETQ. V gave up 0 bases and J gave up 2 bases, with 10 bases separating them. The CDR3 is made up of 15 amino acids. The CDR3 reads CASSLVSGFTDTQYF. Written as DNA, the CDR3 is TGCGCCAGCAGCTTGGTTTCCGGTTTCACAGATACGCAGTATTTT.

The chain uses TRBV24-1 and TRBJ2-5; D possibly corresponds to TRBD1 (5 bases). The CDR3 is made up of 14 amino acids. CDR1 and CDR2 (germline): KGHDR, SFDVKD. Trimming took 0 bases from V and 5 from J, leaving 9 bases between them. CDR3 coding DNA: TGTGCCACCAGTGATTTGGTCTCAGGGGAGACCCAGTACTTC. This encodes CATSDLVSGETQYF.

A note on this clone: An end of the junction does not agree with germline; a read error may underlie this. The V and J genes are TRBV7-7 and TRBJ1-4; 7 nucleotides agree with TRBD1. The CDR3 runs to 14 residues. The germline CDR1 and CDR2 sequences are SSHAT and FNYEAQ (reference sequence). The CDR3 spells CASSEGQLSEKLFF. In nucleotides, the CDR3 is TGTGCTAGCAGCGAGGGACAGCTGAGTGAAAAACTGTTTTTT.

The chain links TRBV3-1 (or the pseudogene TRBV3-2) to TRBJ2-7; D may be TRBD2 (6 bases). The CDR3 extends over 16 amino acids. The germline gives CDR1 LGHDT, CDR2 YNNKEL (reference sequence). Trimming took 3 bases from V and 0 from J, leaving 15 bases between them. CDR3 sequence (DNA): TGTGCCAGCAGCCAGGGCCGCGGGATTGCCTCCTACGAGCAGTACTTC. It specifies CASSQGRGIASYEQYF.

The table lists this clone with a count of one. J is TRBJ1-1 and V is TRBV15; the D gene is possibly TRBD1 (5 bases). Per germline, CDR1 LNHNV and CDR2 YYDKDF (reference sequence). The CDR3 runs 15 residues. Trimming took off 0 bases at V and 1 base at J, with 9 bases between the two ends. CDR3 coding DNA: TGTGCCACCAGCAGAGAACAGGACCCGAACACTGAAGCTTTCTTT. This codes for CATSREQDPNTEAFF.

This clone has just a few counts. The CDR3 sequence is CAIGTDRMNTEAFF. The CDR3 DNA reads TGTGCCATCGGGACAGACCGTATGAACACTGAAGCTTTCTTT. The chain links TRBV6-5 to TRBJ1-1; 7 positions agree with TRBD1. Germline V lookup: CDR1 MNHEY, CDR2 SVGAGI. The CDR3 extends over 14 amino acids. V dropped 10 bases and J dropped 0; count of bases not matched to a gene: 8.

J is TRBJ1-2 and V is TRBV27, with 7 nucleotides matching TRBD1. CDR3 length equals 15 residues. The V and J ends lost 5 bases and 0 bases, in that order; junction bases with no gene match: 6. The germline V gene encodes CDR1 MNHEY and CDR2 SMNVEV (reference sequence). CDR3 protein: CASSAGTVANYGYTF. CDR3 coding DNA: TGTGCCAGCAGTGCCGGGACAGTAGCTAACTATGGCTACACCTTC.

V gene TRBV4-1 combines with J gene TRBJ2-7, with 9 bases matching TRBD1. The CDR3 is 14 residues long. Germline CDR1 and CDR2: MGHRA and YSYEKL. Trimming cost V 5 bases and J 1 base; bases outside gene matches: 3. The CDR3 DNA is TGCGCCAGCAGCAGGACAGGGGAGTCCTACGAGCAGTACTTC. The encoded protein is CASSRTGESYEQYF.

This clone was detected only a few times. The genes are TRBV20-1 and TRBJ2-5; TRBD2 matches at 7 bases. This CDR3 has 11 residues. V lost 6 bases and J lost 5; bases outside the gene matches: 3. Germline V gene sequence: CDR1 DFQATT, CDR2 SNEGSKA (reference sequence). The CDR3 is CSALGGETQYF. CDR3 DNA: TGCAGTGCCCTGGGAGGGGAGACCCAGTACTTC.

The rearrangement links TRBV28 to TRBJ2-5, with 7 bases lining up with TRBD2. Trimming at V came to 7 bases and at J to 4 bases, leaving 9 bases not matched to a gene. The CDR3 runs to 14 residues. Germline V gene sequence: CDR1 MDHEN, CDR2 SYDVKM. CDR3 sequence: CASIATGGPETQYF. The CDR3 DNA sequence: TGTGCCAGCATCGCGACGGGGGGTCCAGAGACCCAGTACTTC. Supplemented by reference TRBV28 and TRBJ2-5, the full variable domain reads DVKVTQSSRYLVKRTGEKVFLECVQDMDHENMFWYRQDPGLGLRLIYFSYDVKMKEKGDIPEGYSVSREKKERFSLILESASTNQTSMYLCASIATGGPETQYFGPGTRLLVL.

CDR3 loop: CASSRGSVDYGYTF. The CDR3 DNA is TGCGCCAGCAGCCGTGGTTCAGTCGACTATGGCTACACCTTC. The chain links TRBV5-1 to TRBJ1-2; no clear D gene. The V end was cut by 4 bases, the J end by 3 bases, with 13 bases between. The CDR3 is made up of 14 amino acids. CDR1 is SGHRS, CDR2 YFSETQ, per germline.

The chain employs TRBV5-1 and TRBJ2-1; 8 nucleotides align to TRBD1. The V segment lost 4 bases and the J segment 9 bases; nucleotides outside the gene matches: 9. This CDR3 region has 14 residues. The germline V gene has CDR1 SGHRS and CDR2 YFSETQ. Here the CDR3 reads CASSMDRVQGEQFF. CDR3 in DNA: TGCGCCAGCAGCATGGACAGGGTCCAAGGTGAGCAGTTCTTC.

The V and J genes are TRBV5-1 and TRBJ2-7, with a tentative D call TRBD1 (6 bases). Germline lookup yields CDR1 SGHRS and CDR2 YFSETQ. The V end lost 4 bases, the J end lost 2 bases, and 16 bases lay between the germline ends. The length of the CDR3 is 15 residues. CDR3 in amino acids: CASSQPRDTTYEQYF. The CDR3 DNA follows: TGCGCCAGCAGCCAACCACGGGACACCACCTACGAGCAGTACTTC.

Turning to this clone: The junction departs from germline at one end; a sequencing error may be responsible. The chain has TRBV29-1 and TRBJ2-7; tentative D call: TRBD2 (6 bases). CDR1 and CDR2 from the germline V gene are SQVTM and ANQGSEA. This CDR3 spans 14 amino acids. DNA for the CDR3: TGCCGCGTAGCGGCACGGCTGTACAACTACGAGCAGTACTTC. Translated, it gives CRVAARLYNYEQYF.

CDR3 sequence (DNA): TGTGCCAGCAGAGCATCAGGGGGGCCGAACTATGGCTACACCTTC. Translating it yields CASRASGGPNYGYTF. The genes are TRBV28 and TRBJ1-2, with 7 bases that match TRBD1. Germline loops: CDR1 MDHEN, CDR2 SYDVKM. V was clipped by 6 bases and J by 2 bases; unmatched bases: 9. The CDR3 consists of 15 residues.

This chain connects TRBV6-5 to TRBJ2-7; D may be TRBD1 (5 bases). The germline V and J ends were trimmed by 0 bases and 3 bases, with 9 bases remaining between them. Germline V lookup: CDR1 MNHEY, CDR2 SVGAGI. CDR3 size: 14 residues. This CDR3 reads CASSYSPGNYEQYF. In DNA form, the CDR3 reads TGTGCCAGCAGTTACTCGCCAGGGAACTACGAGCAGTACTTC.

The rearrangement links TRBV28 to TRBJ2-7, with D maybe TRBD2 (5 bases). Germline V lookup: CDR1 MDHEN, CDR2 SYDVKM. The germline V and J ends were trimmed by 2 bases and 0 bases, with 11 bases remaining between them. The CDR3 loop spans 15 amino acids. The CDR3 DNA is TGTGCCAGCAGTTTAGCGCGGGCGGGCTCCTACGAGCAGTACTTC. Protein product: CASSLARAGSYEQYF.

The rearrangement links TRBV7-2 to TRBJ1-2; possibly TRBD1 for D (6 bases). Between the trimmed V and J ends, which lost 3 bases and 5 bases, there was a span of 19 bases. CDR1 SGHTA and CDR2 FQGNSA come from the germline V gene. The CDR3 sequence is 16 residues long. This CDR3 is CASSFSVRTARYGYTF. The CDR3 region has the DNA TGTGCCAGCAGCTTTTCTGTCAGGACAGCCCGATATGGCTACACCTTC.

The chain couples TRBV19 to TRBJ2-3, with 8 bases aligning to TRBD1. Germline V gene lookup returns CDR1 LNHDA and CDR2 SQIVND (reference sequence). This CDR3 has 15 amino acids. V lost 5 bases, J lost 4 bases, and 8 bases stayed unmatched. CDR3 in DNA: TGTGCCAGTAGTCCTCCGGACAGGGTACCAGATACGCAGTATTTT. Its protein product is CASSPPDRVPDTQYF.